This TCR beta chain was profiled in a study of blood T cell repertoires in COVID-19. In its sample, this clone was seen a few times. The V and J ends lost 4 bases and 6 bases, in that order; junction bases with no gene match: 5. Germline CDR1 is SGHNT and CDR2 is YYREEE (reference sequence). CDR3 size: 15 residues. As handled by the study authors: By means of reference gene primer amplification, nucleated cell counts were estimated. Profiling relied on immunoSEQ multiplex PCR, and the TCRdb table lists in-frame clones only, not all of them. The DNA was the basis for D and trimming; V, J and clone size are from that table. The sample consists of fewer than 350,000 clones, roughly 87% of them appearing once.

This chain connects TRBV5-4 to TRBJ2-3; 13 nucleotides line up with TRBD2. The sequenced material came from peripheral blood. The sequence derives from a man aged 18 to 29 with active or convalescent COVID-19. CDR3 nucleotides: TGTGCCAGCAGCAGCCTGACTAGCGGGGGGGATACGCAGTATTTT. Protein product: CASSSLTSGGDTQYF.